This TCR beta chain was retrieved from a study of beta chain features in type 1 diabetes. Investigators reverse transcribed all isolated RNA, so they sequenced expressed TCRB transcripts. Profiled with immunoSEQ multiplex PCR; TCRdb holds only in-frame clones, not every one. Here the sample spans over 700,000 clones, 17% being singletons. The CDR3 is 15 residues long. Looked up from germline, CDR1 is LNHNV and CDR2 is YYDKDF (reference sequence). The V and J ends lost 0 bases and 2 bases respectively, with 11 bases between them. This receptor was obtained from a woman between 18 and 30 years old in good health. This rearrangement joins TRBV15 to TRBJ2-7; no clear D gene. Sequences were obtained from naive CD4+ T cells from blood. The DNA of the CDR3 is TGTGCCACCAGCAGAGAAGCACAATCCCCCTACGAGCAGTACTTC. Encoded protein: CATSREAQSPYEQYF.